This TCR beta chain was found in a study of cytomegalovirus exposure and HLA in healthy donors. The CDR3 sequence is 14 residues long. The germline gives CDR1 SSHAT, CDR2 FNYEAQ (reference sequence). The PCR employed 60 Vbeta primers together with 13 Jbeta primers. The table came from immunoSEQ multiplex PCR; TCRdb's copy has only in-frame clones and leaves some out. The table has approximately 190,000 clones, over 65% seen once. A note on this clone: Its antigen is not known. Compared with germline, one end of the junction differs, possibly owing to a read error.

Findings of the study overall: TRBV6-2, TRBV6-3 and some other V segments were unresolvable in 87-base-pair reads.

The rearrangement uses TRBV7-7 and TRBJ2-7; possible D gene TRBD2, 7 bases. This receptor was obtained from a woman aged 50 to 60 in good health and CMV-seropositive. Source material: PBMCs. This CDR3 is CASSLGGDSYEQYF. CDR3 DNA sequence: TGTGCTAGCAGCTTAGGGGGGGACTCCTACGAGCAGTACTTC.